The 12 T cell receptor beta chains listed next were all sequenced from one sample in a study of OX40 agonist ivuxolimab in advanced cancers. Using immunoSEQ multiplex PCR, the repertoire was profiled, and TCRdb retains in-frame clones only, with some absent. The data show 65,000 to 80,000 clones, over 90% seen once. Sequenced here: CD4+ or CD8+ T cells sorted from blood, sampled in a trial of the OX40 agonist ivuxolimab. The origin of the receptors is an adult with an advanced solid tumor such as melanoma, head and neck, liver or kidney cancer.

The chain uses TRBV21-1 and TRBJ1-2. TRBV21-1 corresponds to a pseudogene. The CDR3 extends over 15 amino acids. CDR3 nucleotides: TGTGCCAGCACCCCGCTAAGAGGGGCGGACTATGGCTACACCTTC. It codes for CASTPLRGADYGYTF.

This clone appeared a few times. DNA of the CDR3: TGTGCCAGCAGCCCACTCATTGAATCACCCCTCCACTTT. Translation: CASSPLIESPLHF. V usage is TRBV7-6 and J usage is TRBJ1-6; D is unresolved. The V gene's germline CDR1 is SGHVS and CDR2 FNYEAQ. V was pared by 5 bases and J by 10 bases, with 12 bases between. This CDR3 comprises 13 residues.

The chain couples TRBV6-1 to TRBJ2-7; D call uncertain. The CDR3 has 16 amino acids. CDR1 and CDR2 from the germline V gene are MNHNS and SASEGT. The V end lost 1 base, the J end lost 0 bases, and 13 bases lay between the germline ends. The CDR3 region has the DNA TGTGCCAGCAGTGAAGGAAACCGAGATATCTCCTACGAGCAGTACTTC. Translated: CASSEGNRDISYEQYF.

This rearrangement joins TRBV7-6 to TRBJ2-7; D remains unclear. The CDR3 totals 14 residues. V lost 3 bases to trimming and J lost 0 bases, with 9 bases between them. The V gene's germline CDR1 is SGHVS and CDR2 FNYEAQ. CDR3 sequence reads: CASSFSPSSYEQYF. CDR3 coding DNA: TGTGCCAGCAGCTTCTCACCTAGCTCCTACGAGCAGTACTTC.

The chain is built from TRBV6-4 and TRBJ2-2; the D call may be TRBD1 or TRBD2 (5 bases each). Germline V gene sequence: CDR1 MRHNA, CDR2 SNTAGT. The CDR3 sequence is 13 residues long. Trimming shortened V by 3 bases and J by 5 bases, and 7 bases separated the two germline ends. The CDR3 reads CASSEEGTGELFF. For the CDR3, the DNA is TGTGCCAGCAGTGAAGAGGGGACCGGGGAGCTGTTTTTT.

The rearrangement joins TRBV10-2 to TRBJ2-4; D gene unclear. Trimming shortened V by 3 bases and J by 8 bases, and 11 bases separated the two germline ends. There are 13 residues in the CDR3. Germline V gives CDR1 WSHSY, CDR2 SAAADI. CDR3 region: CASSEFPADIQYF. DNA of the CDR3: TGCGCCAGCAGTGAATTCCCGGCGGACATTCAGTACTTC.

The chain is built from TRBV7-8 and TRBJ2-7; either TRBD1 or TRBD2 may fit D (5 bases each). V shed 1 base and J shed 6 bases, with 13 bases lying between them. The CDR3 length is 14 residues. The germline V gene encodes CDR1 SGHVS and CDR2 FQNEAQ. The CDR3 protein is CASSLGGGASEQYF. The CDR3 coding sequence is TGTGCCAGCAGCTTAGGTGGGGGAGCGTCCGAGCAGTACTTC.

The chain has TRBV4-2 and TRBJ1-6; D unresolved. The germline V and J ends were trimmed by 2 bases and 0 bases, with 17 bases remaining between them. Per the germline V gene, CDR1 is LGHNA and CDR2 is YNFKEQ. The CDR3 has 19 residues. This chain's CDR3 is CASSQKDGQLSSYNSPLHF. In DNA form, the CDR3 reads TGTGCCAGCAGCCAAAAGGACGGTCAGCTATCCTCCTATAATTCACCCCTCCACTTT.

The chain links TRBV9 to TRBJ1-5; 12 bases match TRBD1. This CDR3 has 15 residues. Per germline, CDR1 SGDLS and CDR2 YYNGEE. Trimming at V came to 6 bases and at J to 6 bases, leaving 7 bases not matched to a gene. The CDR3 loop is CASTRWDRGRQPQHF. The CDR3 DNA follows: TGTGCCAGCACTCGATGGGACAGGGGGCGTCAGCCCCAGCATTTT.

The CDR3 nucleotides are TGTGCCAGCAGTGACGAGACTACCTCCTATAATTCACCCCTCCACTTT. The encoded protein is CASSDETTSYNSPLHF. The chain recombines TRBV2 with TRBJ1-6, with unresolved D. There are 16 residues in the CDR3. The germline gives CDR1 SNHLY, CDR2 FYNNEI. V lost 3 bases and J lost 0, with 9 bases in between.

V gene TRBV6-4 combines with J gene TRBJ2-7; the match to TRBD2 covers 7 bases. Trimming at V came to 0 bases and at J to 4 bases, leaving 6 bases not matched to a gene. Germline V lookup: CDR1 MRHNA, CDR2 SNTAGT. The CDR3 runs 15 residues. The CDR3 DNA sequence: TGTGCCAGCAGTGACTCGGGGGGGGAGTTTTACGAGCAGTACTTC. As protein: CASSDSGGEFYEQYF.

The chain uses TRBV9 and TRBJ2-1; 9 nucleotides line up with TRBD2. CDR3 length equals 15 residues. Germline V gives CDR1 SGDLS, CDR2 YYNGEE. V was pared by 4 bases and J by 2 bases, with 4 bases of the junction left unmatched. The CDR3 DNA reads as TGTGCCAGCAGCCATAGCGGGAGTCCCTACAATGAGCAGTTCTTC. Protein sequence: CASSHSGSPYNEQFF.